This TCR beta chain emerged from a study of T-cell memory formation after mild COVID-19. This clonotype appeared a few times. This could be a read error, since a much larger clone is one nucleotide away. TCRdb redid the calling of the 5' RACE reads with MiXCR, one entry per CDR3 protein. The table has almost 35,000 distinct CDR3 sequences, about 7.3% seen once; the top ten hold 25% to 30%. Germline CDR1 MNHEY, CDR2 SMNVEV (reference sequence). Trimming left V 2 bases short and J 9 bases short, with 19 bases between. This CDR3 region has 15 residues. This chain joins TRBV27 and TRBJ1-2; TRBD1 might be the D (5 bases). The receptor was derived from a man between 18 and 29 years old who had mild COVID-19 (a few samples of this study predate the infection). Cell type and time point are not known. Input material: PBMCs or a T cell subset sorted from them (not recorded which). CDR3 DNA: TGTGCCAGCAGTTTACAAGCGCGGGGCCCGGAGAGCTACACCTTC. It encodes CASSLQARGPESYTF.